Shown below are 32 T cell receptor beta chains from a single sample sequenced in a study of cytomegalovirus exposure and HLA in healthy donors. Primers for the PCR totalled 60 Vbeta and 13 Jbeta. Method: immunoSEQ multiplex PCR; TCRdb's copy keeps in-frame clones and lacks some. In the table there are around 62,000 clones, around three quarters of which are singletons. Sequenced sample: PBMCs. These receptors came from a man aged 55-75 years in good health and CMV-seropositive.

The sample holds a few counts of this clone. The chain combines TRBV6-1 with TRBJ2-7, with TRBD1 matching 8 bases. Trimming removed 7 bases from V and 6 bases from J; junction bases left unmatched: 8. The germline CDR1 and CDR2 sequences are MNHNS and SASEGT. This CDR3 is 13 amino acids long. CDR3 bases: TGTGCCAGCAATGACAGGGGTTGGGTCGAGCAGTACTTC. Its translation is CASNDRGWVEQYF.

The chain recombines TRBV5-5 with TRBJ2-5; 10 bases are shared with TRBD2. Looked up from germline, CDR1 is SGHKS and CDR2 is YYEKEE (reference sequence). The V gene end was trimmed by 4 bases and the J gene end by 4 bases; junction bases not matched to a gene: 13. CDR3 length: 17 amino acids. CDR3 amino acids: CASSPAGGLANGETQYF. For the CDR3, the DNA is TGTGCCAGCAGCCCGGCCGGGGGACTAGCGAATGGAGAGACCCAGTACTTC.

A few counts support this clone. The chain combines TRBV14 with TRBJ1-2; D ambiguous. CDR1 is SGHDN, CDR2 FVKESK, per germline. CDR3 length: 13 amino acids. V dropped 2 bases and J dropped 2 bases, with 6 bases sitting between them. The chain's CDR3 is CASSQNRNYGYTF. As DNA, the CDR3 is TGTGCCAGCAGCCAAAACAGAAACTATGGCTACACCTTC. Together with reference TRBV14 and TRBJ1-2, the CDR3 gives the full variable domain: EAGVTQFPSHSVIEKGQTVTLRCDPISGHDNLYWYRRVMGKEIKFLLHFVKESKQDESGMPNNRFLAERTGGTYSTLKVQPAELEDSGVYFCASSQNRNYGYTFGSGTRLTVV.

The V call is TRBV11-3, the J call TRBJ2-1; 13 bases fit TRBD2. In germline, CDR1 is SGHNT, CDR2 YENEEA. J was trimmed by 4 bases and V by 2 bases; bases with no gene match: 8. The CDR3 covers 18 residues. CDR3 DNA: TGTGCCAGCAGCTTAAGTGGACTAGCGGGAGTCCTATACAATGAGCAGTTCTTC. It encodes CASSLSGLAGVLYNEQFF.

The CDR3 is CASSIGLAGPDEQFF. In DNA form, the CDR3 reads TGTGCCAGCAGCATCGGACTAGCGGGACCCGATGAGCAGTTCTTC. The chain links TRBV11-3 to TRBJ2-1, with 12 bases matching TRBD2. Trimming at V came to 5 bases and at J to 8 bases, leaving 7 bases not matched to a gene. This CDR3 has 15 amino acids. Per the germline V gene, CDR1 is SGHNT and CDR2 is YENEEA.

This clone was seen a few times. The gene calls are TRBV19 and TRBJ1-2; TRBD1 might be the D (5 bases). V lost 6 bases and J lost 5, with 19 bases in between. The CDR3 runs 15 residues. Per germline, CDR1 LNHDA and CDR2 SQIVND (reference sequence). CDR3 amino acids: CASSTNSGGYYGYTF. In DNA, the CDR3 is TGTGCCAGTAGCACGAACTCCGGGGGATATTATGGCTACACCTTC.

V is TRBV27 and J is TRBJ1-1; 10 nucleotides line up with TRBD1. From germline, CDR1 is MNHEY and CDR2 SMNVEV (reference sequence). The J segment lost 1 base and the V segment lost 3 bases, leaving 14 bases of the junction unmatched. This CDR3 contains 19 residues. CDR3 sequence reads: CASSFEIPIRDRGNTEAFF. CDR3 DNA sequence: TGTGCCAGCAGTTTTGAAATTCCCATCCGGGACAGGGGGAACACTGAAGCTTTCTTT.

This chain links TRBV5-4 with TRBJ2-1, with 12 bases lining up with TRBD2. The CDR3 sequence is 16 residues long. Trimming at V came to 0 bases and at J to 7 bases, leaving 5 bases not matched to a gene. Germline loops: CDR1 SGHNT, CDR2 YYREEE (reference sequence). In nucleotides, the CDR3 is TGTGCCAGCAGCTTGGGGACTAGCGGGATAGAAAATGAGCAGTTCTTC. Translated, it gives CASSLGTSGIENEQFF.

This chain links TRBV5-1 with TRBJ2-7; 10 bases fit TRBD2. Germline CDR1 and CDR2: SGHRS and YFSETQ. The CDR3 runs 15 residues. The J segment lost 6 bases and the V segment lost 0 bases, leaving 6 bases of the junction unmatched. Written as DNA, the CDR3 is TGCGCCAGCAGCTTGGGGGCTAGCGGGAGCCGCGAGCAGTACTTC. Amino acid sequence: CASSLGASGSREQYF.

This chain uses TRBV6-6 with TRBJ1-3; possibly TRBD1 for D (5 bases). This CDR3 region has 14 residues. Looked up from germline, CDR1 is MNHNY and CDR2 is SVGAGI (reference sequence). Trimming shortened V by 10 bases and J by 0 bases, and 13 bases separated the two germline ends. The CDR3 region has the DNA TGTGCCACCGATCAGGGCAACTCTGGAAACACCATATATTTT. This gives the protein CATDQGNSGNTIYF.

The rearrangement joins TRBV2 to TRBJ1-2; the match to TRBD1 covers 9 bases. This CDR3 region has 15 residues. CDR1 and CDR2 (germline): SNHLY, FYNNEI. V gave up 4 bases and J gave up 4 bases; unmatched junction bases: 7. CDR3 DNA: TGTGCCAGCAGTGGGACAGGGGAAGTAATCTATGGCTACACCTTC. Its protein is CASSGTGEVIYGYTF.

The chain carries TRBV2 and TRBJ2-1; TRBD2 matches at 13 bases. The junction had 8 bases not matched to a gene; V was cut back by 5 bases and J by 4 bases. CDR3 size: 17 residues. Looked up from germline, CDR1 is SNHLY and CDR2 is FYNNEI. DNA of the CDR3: TGTGCCAGCAGTTCTCGCGGACTAGCGGGGGTTTACAATGAGCAGTTCTTC. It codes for CASSSRGLAGVYNEQFF.

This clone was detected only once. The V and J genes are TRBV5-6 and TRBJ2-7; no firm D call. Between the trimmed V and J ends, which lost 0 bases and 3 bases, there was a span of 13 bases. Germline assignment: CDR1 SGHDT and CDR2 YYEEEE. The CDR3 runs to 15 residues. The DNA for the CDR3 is TGTGCCAGCAGCTTGGAACAAGATATCGTCTACGAGCAGTACTTC. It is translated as CASSLEQDIVYEQYF.

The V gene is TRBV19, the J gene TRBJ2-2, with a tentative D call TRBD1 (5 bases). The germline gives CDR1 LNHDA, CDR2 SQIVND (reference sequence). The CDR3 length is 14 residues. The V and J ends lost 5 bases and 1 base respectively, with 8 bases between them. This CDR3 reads CASSVTGNTGELFF. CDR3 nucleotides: TGTGCCAGTAGTGTTACAGGGAACACCGGGGAGCTGTTTTTT.

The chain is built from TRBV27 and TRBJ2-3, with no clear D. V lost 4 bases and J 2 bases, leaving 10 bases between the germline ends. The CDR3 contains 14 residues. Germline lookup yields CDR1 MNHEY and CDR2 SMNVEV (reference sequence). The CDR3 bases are TGTGCCAGCAGTTCCCCCTACCTCACAGATACGCAGTATTTT. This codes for CASSSPYLTDTQYF.

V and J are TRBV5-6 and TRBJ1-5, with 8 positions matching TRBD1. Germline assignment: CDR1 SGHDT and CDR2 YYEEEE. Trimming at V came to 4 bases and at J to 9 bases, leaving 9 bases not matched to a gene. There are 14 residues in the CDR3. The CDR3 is CASSRDRSPGPQHF. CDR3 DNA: TGTGCCAGCAGCCGGGACAGGAGCCCTGGGCCCCAGCATTTT.

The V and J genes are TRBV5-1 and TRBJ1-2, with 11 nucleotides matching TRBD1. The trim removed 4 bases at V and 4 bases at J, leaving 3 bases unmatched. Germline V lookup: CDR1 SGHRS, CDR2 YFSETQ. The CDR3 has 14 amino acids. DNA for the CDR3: TGCGCCAGCAGCAGGGACAGGGGGTCCTATGGCTACACCTTC. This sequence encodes CASSRDRGSYGYTF.

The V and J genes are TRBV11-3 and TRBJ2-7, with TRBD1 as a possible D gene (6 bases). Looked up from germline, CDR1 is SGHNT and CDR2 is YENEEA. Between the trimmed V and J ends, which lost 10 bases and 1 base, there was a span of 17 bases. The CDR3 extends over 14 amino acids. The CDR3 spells CAIPAGALSYEQYF. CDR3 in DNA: TGTGCCATCCCAGCAGGGGCCCTTTCCTACGAGCAGTACTTC.

CDR3 DNA: TGTGCCAGCAGCCTACTAGCAGGTCCCGCCGGGGAGCTGTTTTTT. Its translation: CASSLLAGPAGELFF. The chain carries TRBV7-6 and TRBJ2-2; TRBD2 might be the D (6 bases). The germline V and J ends were trimmed by 5 bases and 6 bases, with 16 bases remaining between them. The CDR3 spans 15 residues. CDR1 and CDR2 from the germline V gene are SGHVS and FNYEAQ.

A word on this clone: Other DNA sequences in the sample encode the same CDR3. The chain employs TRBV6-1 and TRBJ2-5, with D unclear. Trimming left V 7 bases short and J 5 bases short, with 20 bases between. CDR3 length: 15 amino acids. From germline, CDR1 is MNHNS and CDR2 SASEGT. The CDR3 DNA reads TGTGCCAGCATCTTGTCGCTCTCCCCTAAGGAGACCCAGTACTTC. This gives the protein CASILSLSPKETQYF.

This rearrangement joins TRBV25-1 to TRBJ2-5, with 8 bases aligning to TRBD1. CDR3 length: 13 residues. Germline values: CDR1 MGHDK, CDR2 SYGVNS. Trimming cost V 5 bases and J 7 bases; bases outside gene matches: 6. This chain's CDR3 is CASSPTGAPTQYF. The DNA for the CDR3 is TGTGCCAGCAGTCCGACAGGGGCGCCGACCCAGTACTTC.

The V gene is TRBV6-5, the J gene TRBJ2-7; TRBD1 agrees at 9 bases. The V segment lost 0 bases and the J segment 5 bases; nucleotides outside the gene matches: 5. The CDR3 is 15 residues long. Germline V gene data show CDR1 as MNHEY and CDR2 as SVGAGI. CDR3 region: CASSYSGTGYHEQYF. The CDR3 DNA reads TGTGCCAGCAGTTACTCCGGGACAGGGTACCACGAGCAGTACTTC.

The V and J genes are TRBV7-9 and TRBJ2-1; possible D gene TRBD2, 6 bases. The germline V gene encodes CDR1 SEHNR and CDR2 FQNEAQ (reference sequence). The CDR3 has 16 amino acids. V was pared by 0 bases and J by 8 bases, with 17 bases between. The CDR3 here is CASSLAHGRRRDEQFF. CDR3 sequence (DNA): TGTGCCAGCAGCTTAGCGCATGGCCGGAGGAGGGATGAGCAGTTCTTC.

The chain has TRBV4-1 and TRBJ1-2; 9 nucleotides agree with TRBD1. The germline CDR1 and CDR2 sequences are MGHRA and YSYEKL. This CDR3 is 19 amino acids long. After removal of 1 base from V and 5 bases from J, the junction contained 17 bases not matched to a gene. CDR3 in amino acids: CASSQGGTGSPRAGYGYTF. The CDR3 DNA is TGCGCCAGCAGCCAAGGAGGGACAGGGTCCCCTCGGGCTGGGTATGGCTACACCTTC.

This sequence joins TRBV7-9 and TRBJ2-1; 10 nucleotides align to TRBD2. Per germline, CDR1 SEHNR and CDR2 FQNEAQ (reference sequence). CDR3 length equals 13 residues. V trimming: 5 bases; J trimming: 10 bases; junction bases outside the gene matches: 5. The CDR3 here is CASSMELAGEQFF. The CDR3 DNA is TGTGCCAGCAGCATGGAACTAGCGGGGGAGCAGTTCTTC.

CDR3 in amino acids: CASSEPGASRDTQYF. The CDR3 DNA reads as TGTGCCAGCAGTGAACCAGGGGCCTCTAGAGATACGCAGTATTTT. The J gene is TRBJ2-3, the V gene TRBV6-1; the D gene is possibly TRBD1 (6 bases). The CDR3 has 15 amino acids. V was pared by 2 bases and J by 5 bases, with 14 bases between. Per germline, CDR1 MNHNS and CDR2 SASEGT.

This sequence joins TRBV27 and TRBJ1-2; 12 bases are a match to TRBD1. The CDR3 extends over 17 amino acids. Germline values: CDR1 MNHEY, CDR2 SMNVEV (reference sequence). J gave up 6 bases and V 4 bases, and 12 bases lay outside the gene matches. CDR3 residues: CASSSLPGTGGLDGYTF. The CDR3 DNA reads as TGTGCCAGCAGTTCTCTCCCCGGGACAGGGGGCTTGGATGGCTACACCTTC.

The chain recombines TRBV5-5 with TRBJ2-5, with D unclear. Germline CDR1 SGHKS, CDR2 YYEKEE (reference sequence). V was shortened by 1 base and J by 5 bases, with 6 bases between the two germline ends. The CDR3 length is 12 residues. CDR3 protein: CASSLQYETQYF. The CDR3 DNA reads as TGTGCCAGCAGCTTGCAGTACGAGACCCAGTACTTC.

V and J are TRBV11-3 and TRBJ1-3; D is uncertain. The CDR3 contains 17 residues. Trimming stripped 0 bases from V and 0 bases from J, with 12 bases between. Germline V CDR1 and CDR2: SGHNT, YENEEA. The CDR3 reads CASSLDGWRISGNTIYF. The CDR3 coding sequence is TGTGCCAGCAGCTTAGACGGTTGGAGGATCTCTGGAAACACCATATATTTT.

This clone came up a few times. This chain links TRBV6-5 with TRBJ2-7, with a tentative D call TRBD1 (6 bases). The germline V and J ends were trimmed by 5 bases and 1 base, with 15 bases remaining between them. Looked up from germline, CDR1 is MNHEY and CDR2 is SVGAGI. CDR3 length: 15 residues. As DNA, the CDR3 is TGTGCCAGCAGTCCACCCGGGACACAGTCCTACGAGCAGTACTTC. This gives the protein CASSPPGTQSYEQYF.

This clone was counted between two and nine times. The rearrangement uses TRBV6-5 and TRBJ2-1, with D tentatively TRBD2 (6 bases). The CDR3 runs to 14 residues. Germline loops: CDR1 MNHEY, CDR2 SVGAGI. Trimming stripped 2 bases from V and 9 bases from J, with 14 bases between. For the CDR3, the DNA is TGTGCCAGCAGTTACGAGCGGCGGGGTATTGAGCAGTTCTTC. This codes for CASSYERRGIEQFF.

CDR3 in amino acids: CASSREGDWGGYTF. The CDR3 DNA reads TGTGCCAGCTCTCGCGAGGGGGATTGGGGTGGCTACACCTTC. The chain has TRBV6-6 and TRBJ1-2, with D possibly matching TRBD1 (6 bases). The CDR3 is 14 residues long. V was pared by 8 bases and J by 7 bases, with 20 bases between. Germline V gene sequence: CDR1 MNHNY, CDR2 SVGAGI (reference sequence).